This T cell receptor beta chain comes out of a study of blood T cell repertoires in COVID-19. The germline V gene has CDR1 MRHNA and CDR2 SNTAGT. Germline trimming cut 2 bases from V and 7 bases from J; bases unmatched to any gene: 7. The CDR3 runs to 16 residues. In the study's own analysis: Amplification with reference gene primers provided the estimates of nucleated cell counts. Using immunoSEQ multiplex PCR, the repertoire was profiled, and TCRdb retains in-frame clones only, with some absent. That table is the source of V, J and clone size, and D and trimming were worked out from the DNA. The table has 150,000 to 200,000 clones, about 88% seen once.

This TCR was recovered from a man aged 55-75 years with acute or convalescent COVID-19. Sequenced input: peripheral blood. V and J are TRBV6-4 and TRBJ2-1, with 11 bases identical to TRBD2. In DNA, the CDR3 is TGTGCCAGCAGTGACACTCCTAGCGGGGGGCGTAATGAGCAGTTCTTC. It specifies CASSDTPSGGRNEQFF.